The clone carrying this TCR beta chain has just one count. Its antigen remains unidentified. This specimen belongs to a study of cytomegalovirus exposure and HLA in healthy donors. General study findings and limits: The tendency of first-cohort TCR clusters to co-occur in the roughly 110 validation repertoires was the finding of a later analysis.

Here immunoSEQ multiplex PCR was the method, and the copy in TCRdb shows in-frame clones only, minus some. Of approximately 60,000 clones detected, around 93% appear once; the ten largest clones hold more than 6.5%. The donors belonged to the approximately 130-subject validation cohort, separate from the approximately 670-subject first cohort. V was clipped by 1 base and J by 4 bases, with 11 bases between them. CDR3 length: 14 residues. CDR1 and CDR2 (germline): SGHDT, YYEEEE. This sequence was found in a young woman in good health and CMV-seropositive. The material sequenced was PBMCs. The chain employs TRBV5-6 and TRBJ1-1; D call uncertain. DNA of the CDR3: TGTGCCAGCAGCTTGAGGACTGTGGGCACTGAAGCTTTCTTT. Protein sequence: CASSLRTVGTEAFF.